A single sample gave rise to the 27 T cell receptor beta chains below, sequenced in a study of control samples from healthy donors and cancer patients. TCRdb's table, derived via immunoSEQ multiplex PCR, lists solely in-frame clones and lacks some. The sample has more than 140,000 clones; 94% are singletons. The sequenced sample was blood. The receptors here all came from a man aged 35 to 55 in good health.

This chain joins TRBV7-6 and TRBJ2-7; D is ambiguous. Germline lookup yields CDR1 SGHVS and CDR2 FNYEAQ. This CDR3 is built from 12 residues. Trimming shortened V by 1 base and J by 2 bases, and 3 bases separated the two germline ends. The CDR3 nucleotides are TGTGCCAGCAGCTTAGTAGCCTACGAGCAGTACTTC. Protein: CASSLVAYEQYF.

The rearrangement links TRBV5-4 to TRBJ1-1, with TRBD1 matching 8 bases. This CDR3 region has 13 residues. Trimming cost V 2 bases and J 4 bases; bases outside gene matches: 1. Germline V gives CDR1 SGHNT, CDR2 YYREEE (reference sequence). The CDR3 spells CASSFTGGTEAFF. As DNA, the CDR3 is TGTGCCAGCAGCTTCACAGGGGGCACTGAAGCTTTCTTT.

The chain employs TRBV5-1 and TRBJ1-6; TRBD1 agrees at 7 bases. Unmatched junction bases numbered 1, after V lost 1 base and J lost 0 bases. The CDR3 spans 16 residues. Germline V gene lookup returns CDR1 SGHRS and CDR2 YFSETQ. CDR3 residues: CASSLQGGSYNSPLHF. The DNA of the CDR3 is TGCGCCAGCAGCTTGCAGGGGGGCTCCTATAATTCACCCCTCCACTTT.

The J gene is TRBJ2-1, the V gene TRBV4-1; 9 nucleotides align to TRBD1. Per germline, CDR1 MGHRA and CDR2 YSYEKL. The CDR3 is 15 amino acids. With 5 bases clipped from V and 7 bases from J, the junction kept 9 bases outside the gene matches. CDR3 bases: TGCGCCAGCAGCTTATCCGGACAGGGGACGAATGAGCAGTTCTTC. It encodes CASSLSGQGTNEQFF.

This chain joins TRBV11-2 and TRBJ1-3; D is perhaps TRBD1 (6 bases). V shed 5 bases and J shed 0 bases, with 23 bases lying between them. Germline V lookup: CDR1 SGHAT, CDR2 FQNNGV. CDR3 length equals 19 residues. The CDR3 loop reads CASSAPGSVGQHSGNTIYF. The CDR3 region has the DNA TGTGCCAGCAGCGCCCCGGGCTCCGTAGGACAGCACTCTGGAAACACCATATATTTT.

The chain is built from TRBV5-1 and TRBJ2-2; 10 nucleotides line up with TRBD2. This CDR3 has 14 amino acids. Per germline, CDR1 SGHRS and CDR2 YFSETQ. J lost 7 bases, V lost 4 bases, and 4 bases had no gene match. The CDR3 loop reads CASSVGLAVGELFF. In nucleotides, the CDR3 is TGCGCCAGCAGCGTCGGACTAGCGGTCGGGGAGCTGTTTTTT.

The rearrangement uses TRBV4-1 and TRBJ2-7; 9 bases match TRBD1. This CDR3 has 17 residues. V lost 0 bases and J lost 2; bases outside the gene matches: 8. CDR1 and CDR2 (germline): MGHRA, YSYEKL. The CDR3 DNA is TGCGCCAGCAGCCAAGATCTGGGGACAGGGAGAGCCTACGAGCAGTACTTC. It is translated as CASSQDLGTGRAYEQYF.

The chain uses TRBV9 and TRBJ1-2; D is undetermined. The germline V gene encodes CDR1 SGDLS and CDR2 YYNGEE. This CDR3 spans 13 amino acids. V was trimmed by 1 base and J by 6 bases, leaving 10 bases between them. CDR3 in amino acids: CASSVLQANGYTF. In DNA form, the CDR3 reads TGTGCCAGCAGCGTACTCCAAGCGAATGGCTACACCTTC.

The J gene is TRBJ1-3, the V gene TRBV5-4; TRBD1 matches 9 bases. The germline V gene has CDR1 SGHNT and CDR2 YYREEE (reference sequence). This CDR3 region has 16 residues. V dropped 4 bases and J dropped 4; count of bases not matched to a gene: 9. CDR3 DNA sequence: TGTGCCAGCAGCACGACGGGACAGGGTAAAGGAAACACCATATATTTT. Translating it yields CASSTTGQGKGNTIYF.

CDR3 protein: CASSRTWGSSYNEQFF. CDR3 DNA: TGTGCCAGCAGCCGCACCTGGGGGAGCTCCTACAATGAGCAGTTCTTC. The chain joins TRBV3-1 (or the pseudogene TRBV3-2) to TRBJ2-1; D possibly matches TRBD1 or TRBD2 (5 bases each). The germline V and J ends were trimmed by 4 bases and 0 bases, with 13 bases remaining between them. CDR1 LGHDT and CDR2 YNNKEL come from the germline V gene (reference sequence). This CDR3 has 16 amino acids.

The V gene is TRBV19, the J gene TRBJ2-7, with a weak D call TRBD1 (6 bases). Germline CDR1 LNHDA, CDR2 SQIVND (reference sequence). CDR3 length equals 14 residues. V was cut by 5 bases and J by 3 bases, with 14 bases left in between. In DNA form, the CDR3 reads TGTGCCAGTAGTTCCGACAGGACCGGCTACGAGCAGTACTTC. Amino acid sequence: CASSSDRTGYEQYF.

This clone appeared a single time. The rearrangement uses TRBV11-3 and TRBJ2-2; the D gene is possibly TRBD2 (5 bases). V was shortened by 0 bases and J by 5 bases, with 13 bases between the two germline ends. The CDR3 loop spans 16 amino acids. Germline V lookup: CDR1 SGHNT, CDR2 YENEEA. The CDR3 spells CASSLDRGIGTGELFF. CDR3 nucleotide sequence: TGTGCCAGCAGCTTAGATCGAGGGATAGGAACCGGGGAGCTGTTTTTT.

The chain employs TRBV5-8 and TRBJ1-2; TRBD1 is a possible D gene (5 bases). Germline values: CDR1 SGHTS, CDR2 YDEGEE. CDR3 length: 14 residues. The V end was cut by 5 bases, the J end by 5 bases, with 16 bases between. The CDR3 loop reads CASSYPGPGYGYTF. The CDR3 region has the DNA TGTGCCAGCAGTTATCCGGGACCGGGATATGGCTACACCTTC.

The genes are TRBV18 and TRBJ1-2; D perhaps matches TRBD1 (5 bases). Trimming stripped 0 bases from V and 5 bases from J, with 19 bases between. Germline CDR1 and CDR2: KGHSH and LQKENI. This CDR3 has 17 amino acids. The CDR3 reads CASSPPARTPLGYGYTF. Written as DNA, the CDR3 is TGTGCCAGCTCACCACCGGCTAGGACACCTTTAGGGTATGGCTACACCTTC. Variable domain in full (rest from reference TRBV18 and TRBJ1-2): NAGVMQNPRHLVRRRGQEARLRCSPMKGHSHVYWYRQLPEEGLKFMVYLQKENIIDESGMPKERFSAEFPKEGPSILRIQQVVRGDSAAYFCASSPPARTPLGYGYTFGSGTRLTVV.

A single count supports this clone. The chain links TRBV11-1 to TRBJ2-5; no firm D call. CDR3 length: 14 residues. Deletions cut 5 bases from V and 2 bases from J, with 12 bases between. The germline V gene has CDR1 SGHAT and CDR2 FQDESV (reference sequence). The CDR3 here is CASSHPRQQETQYF. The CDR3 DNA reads TGTGCCAGCAGCCACCCAAGGCAGCAAGAGACCCAGTACTTC.

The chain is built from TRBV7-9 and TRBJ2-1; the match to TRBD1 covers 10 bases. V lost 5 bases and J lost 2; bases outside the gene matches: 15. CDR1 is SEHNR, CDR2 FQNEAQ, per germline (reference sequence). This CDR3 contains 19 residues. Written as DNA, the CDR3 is TGTGCCAGCAGCCTCATATCCCTCCGGGACAGGGGCCCCTACAATGAGCAGTTCTTC. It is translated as CASSLISLRDRGPYNEQFF.

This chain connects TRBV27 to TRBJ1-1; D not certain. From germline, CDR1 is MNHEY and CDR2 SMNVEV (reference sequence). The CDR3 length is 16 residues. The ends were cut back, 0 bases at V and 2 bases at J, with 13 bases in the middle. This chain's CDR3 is CASSLSFFSTNTEAFF. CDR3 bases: TGTGCCAGCAGTTTATCGTTTTTCAGCACAAACACTGAAGCTTTCTTT.

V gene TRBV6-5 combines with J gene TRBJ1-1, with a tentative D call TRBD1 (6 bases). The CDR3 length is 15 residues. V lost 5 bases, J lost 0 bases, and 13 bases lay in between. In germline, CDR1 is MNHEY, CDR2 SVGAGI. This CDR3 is CASSPIGQLNTEAFF. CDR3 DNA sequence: TGTGCCAGCAGTCCCATCGGACAGCTGAACACTGAAGCTTTCTTT.

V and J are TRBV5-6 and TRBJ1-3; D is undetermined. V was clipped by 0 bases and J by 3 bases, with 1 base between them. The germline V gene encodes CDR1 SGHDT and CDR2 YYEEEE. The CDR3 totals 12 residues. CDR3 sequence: CASSLGGNTIYF. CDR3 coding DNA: TGTGCCAGCAGCTTGGGTGGAAACACCATATATTTT.

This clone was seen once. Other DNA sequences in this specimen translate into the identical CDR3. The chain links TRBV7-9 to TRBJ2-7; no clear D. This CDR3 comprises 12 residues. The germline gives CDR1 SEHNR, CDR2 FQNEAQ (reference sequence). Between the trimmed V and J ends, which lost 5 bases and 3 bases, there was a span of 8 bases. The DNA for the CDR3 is TGTGCCAGCAGCCCGCAGGACTACGAGCAGTACTTC. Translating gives CASSPQDYEQYF.

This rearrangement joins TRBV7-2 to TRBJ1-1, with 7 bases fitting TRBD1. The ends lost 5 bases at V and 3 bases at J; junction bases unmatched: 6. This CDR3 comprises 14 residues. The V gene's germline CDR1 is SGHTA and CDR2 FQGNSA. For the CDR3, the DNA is TGTGCCAGCAGCCCAGGACAGGCAGACACTGAAGCTTTCTTT. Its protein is CASSPGQADTEAFF.

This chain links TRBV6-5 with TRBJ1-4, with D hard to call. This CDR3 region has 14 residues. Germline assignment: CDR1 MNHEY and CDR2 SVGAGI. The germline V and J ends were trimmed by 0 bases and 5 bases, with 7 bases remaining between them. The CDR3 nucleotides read TGTGCCAGCAGTTACTCCCTGGGAAATGAAAAACTGTTTTTT. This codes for CASSYSLGNEKLFF.

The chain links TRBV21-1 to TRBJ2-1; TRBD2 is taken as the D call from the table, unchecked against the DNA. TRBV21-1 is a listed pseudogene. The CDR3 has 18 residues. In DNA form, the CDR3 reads TGTGCCATCGGTAAAGAGGTGAGGAGCGGGGCCCCCACTAATGAGCAGTTCTTC. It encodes CAIGKEVRSGAPTNEQFF.

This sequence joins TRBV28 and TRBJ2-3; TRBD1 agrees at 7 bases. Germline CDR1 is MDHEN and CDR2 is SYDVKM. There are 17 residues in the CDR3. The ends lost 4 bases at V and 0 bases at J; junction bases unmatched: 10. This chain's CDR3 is CASSSLRQGRSTDTQYF. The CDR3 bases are TGTGCCAGCAGTTCCCTAAGACAGGGAAGGAGCACAGATACGCAGTATTTT.

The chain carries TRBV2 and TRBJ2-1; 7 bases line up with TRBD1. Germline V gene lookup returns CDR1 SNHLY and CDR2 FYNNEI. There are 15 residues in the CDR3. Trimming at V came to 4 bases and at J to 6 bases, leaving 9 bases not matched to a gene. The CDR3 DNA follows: TGTGCCAGCAGTGGCGACAGGGCCCCTGTCAATGAGCAGTTCTTC. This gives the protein CASSGDRAPVNEQFF. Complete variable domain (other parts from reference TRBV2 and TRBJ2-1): EPEVTQTPSHQVTQMGQEVILRCVPISNHLYFYWYRQILGQKVEFLVSFYNNEISEKSEIFDDQFSVERPDGSNFTLKIRSTKLEDSAMYFCASSGDRAPVNEQFFGPGTRLTVL.

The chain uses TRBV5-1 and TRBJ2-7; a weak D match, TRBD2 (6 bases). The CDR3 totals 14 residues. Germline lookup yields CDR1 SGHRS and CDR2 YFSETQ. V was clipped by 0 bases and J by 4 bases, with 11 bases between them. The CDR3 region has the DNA TGCGCCAGCAGCTTGGTACTAGCCGAGTACGAGCAGTACTTC. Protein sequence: CASSLVLAEYEQYF.

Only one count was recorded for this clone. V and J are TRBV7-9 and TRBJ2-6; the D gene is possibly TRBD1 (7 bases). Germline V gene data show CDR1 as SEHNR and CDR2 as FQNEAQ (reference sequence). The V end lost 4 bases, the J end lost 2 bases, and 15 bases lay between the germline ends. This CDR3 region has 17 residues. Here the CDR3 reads CASSSSQGGPGANVLTF. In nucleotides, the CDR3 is TGTGCCAGCAGCTCTTCCCAGGGGGGCCCTGGGGCCAACGTCCTGACTTTC.